A selection of T cell receptor beta chains follows, all from one sample in a study of cytomegalovirus exposure and HLA in healthy donors. The data were produced by immunoSEQ multiplex PCR, yet TCRdb's version contains in-frame clones alone and is incomplete. Of tens of thousands of clones in the sample, around 50% were seen once. The sample taken for sequencing was PBMCs. The source of these receptors is a woman aged 40 to 50 in good health and CMV-seropositive. CDR3s include the opening cysteine and the closing phenylalanine or tryptophan. The order of the fields is clone size, V gene, J gene, D gene, CDR3 protein, CDR3 DNA. A D gene is named only where the DNA matches it firmly. Not every row has a clone size; where given, it reads once, few, many or a size class.

>-|TRBV7-3|TRBJ2-3|TRBD1
CASSWDREDTQYF
TGTGCCAGCAGCTGGGACAGGGAAGATACGCAGTATTTT
>-|TRBV6-1|TRBJ2-7|-
CASSEVGRGGHEQYF
TGTGCCAGCAGTGAAGTGGGCAGGGGTGGCCACGAGCAGTACTTC
>once|TRBV4-1|TRBJ2-3|TRBD1
CASSQETGLLLNTQYF
TGCGCCAGCAGCCAAGAGACAGGGCTCCTACTCAATACGCAGTATTTT
>-|TRBV15|TRBJ2-2|TRBD1
CATSRDTGGRVGELFF
TGTGCCACCAGCAGAGATACAGGGGGCCGGGTCGGGGAGCTGTTTTTT
>-|TRBV9|TRBJ1-1|TRBD1
CASSGTGTGAFF
TGTGCCAGCAGCGGAACCGGGACAGGAGCTTTCTTT
>-|TRBV9|TRBJ2-3|-
CASSVGSRPTDTQYF
TGTGCCAGCAGCGTAGGGTCTAGGCCCACAGATACGCAGTATTTT
>few|TRBV5-1|TRBJ1-6|TRBD1
CASRGRNGTGTYSPLHF
TGCGCCAGCAGGGGTCGAAACGGGACAGGGACCTATTCACCCCTCCACTTT
>few|TRBV6-1|TRBJ1-5|TRBD1
CASRDRDSNQPQHF
TGTGCCAGCAGAGACAGGGATAGCAATCAGCCCCAGCATTTT
>-|TRBV6-4|TRBJ2-1|TRBD1
CASSDVSGGINEQFF
TGTGCCAGCAGTGACGTGTCAGGGGGCATCAATGAGCAGTTCTTC
>-|TRBV30|TRBJ2-1|-
CAWSVRYNEQFF
TGTGCCTGGAGTGTACGGTACAATGAGCAGTTCTTC
>-|TRBV7-2|TRBJ2-7|TRBD2
CASSLGLAGNNEQYF
TGTGCCAGCAGCCTCGGACTAGCGGGGAACAACGAGCAGTACTTC
>-|TRBV2|TRBJ2-1|TRBD1
CASSDDRVAYNEQFF
TGTGCCAGCAGTGACGACAGGGTCGCCTACAATGAGCAGTTCTTC
>-|TRBV6-5|TRBJ2-7|TRBD1
CASTIRTGSSYEQYF
TGTGCCAGCACAATTAGGACAGGGAGCTCCTACGAGCAGTACTTC
>once|TRBV5-6|TRBJ2-7|TRBD1
CASSLGTGLTYEQYF
TGTGCCAGCAGCTTGGGGACAGGGCTAACCTACGAGCAGTACTTC
>-|TRBV2|TRBJ1-5|-
CASSDRASVGQPQHF
TGTGCCAGCAGTGATCGTGCGTCTGTCGGTCAGCCCCAGCATTTT
>-|TRBV20-1|TRBJ1-1|-
CSAADSTEAFF
TGCAGTGCTGCCGACAGCACTGAAGCTTTCTTT
>-|TRBV15|TRBJ2-3|TRBD2
CATLLAGDTDTQYF
TGTGCCACCTTACTAGCGGGGGACACAGATACGCAGTATTTT
>few|TRBV10-3|TRBJ2-5|-
CAISVSSEETQYF
TGTGCCATCAGTGTGTCCAGTGAAGAGACCCAGTACTTC
>-|TRBV4-3|TRBJ1-2|-
CASSRERTPYGYTF
TGCGCCAGCAGCCGAGAAAGGACACCCTATGGCTACACCTTC
>-|TRBV7-2|TRBJ2-7|TRBD1
CASSMDRGPYEQYF
TGTGCCAGCAGCATGGACAGGGGTCCCTACGAGCAGTACTTC
>few|TRBV30|TRBJ1-1|TRBD1
CAWSGTGFGTEAFF
TGTGCCTGGAGCGGGACAGGGTTTGGCACTGAAGCTTTCTTT
>-|TRBV5-1|TRBJ1-1|-
CASSSDGMNTEAFF
TGCGCCAGCAGCTCCGACGGGATGAACACTGAAGCTTTCTTT
>-|TRBV7-7|TRBJ2-5|TRBD2
CASSFGTSGEETQYF
TGTGCTAGCAGCTTCGGGACTAGCGGGGAAGAGACCCAGTACTTC
>-|TRBV19|TRBJ2-1|TRBD2
CASRGLDINEQFF
TGTGCCAGTAGGGGACTAGATATCAATGAGCAGTTCTTC
>-|TRBV4-2|TRBJ2-7|TRBD2
CASSQDGGGGSYEQYF
TGTGCCAGCAGCCAAGATGGCGGCGGGGGCTCCTACGAGCAGTACTTC
>few|TRBV15|TRBJ2-1|TRBD2
CATSFGTSGGGEQFF
TGTGCCACCAGCTTCGGGACTAGCGGGGGGGGTGAGCAGTTCTTC
>-|TRBV7-2|TRBJ1-5|-
CASSLDTGDQPQHF
TGTGCCAGCAGCTTAGATACGGGGGATCAGCCCCAGCATTTT
>large|TRBV28|TRBJ2-7|-
CASSLWSISNSYEQYF
TGTGCCAGCAGTTTATGGTCCATTTCTAACTCCTACGAGCAGTACTTC
>few|TRBV2|TRBJ1-5|TRBD1
CASTMDRGNQPQHF
TGTGCCAGCACCATGGACAGGGGGAATCAGCCCCAGCATTTT